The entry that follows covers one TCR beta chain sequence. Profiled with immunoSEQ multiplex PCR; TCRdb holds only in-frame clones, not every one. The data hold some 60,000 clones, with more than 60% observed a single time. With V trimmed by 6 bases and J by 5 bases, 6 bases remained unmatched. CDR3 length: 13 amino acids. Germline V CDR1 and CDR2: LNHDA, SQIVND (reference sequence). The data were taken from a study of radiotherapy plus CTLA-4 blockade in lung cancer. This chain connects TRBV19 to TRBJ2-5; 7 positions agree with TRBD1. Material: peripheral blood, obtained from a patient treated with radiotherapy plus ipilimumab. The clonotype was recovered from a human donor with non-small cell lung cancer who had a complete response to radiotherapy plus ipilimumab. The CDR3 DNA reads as TGTGCCAGTAGGACAGGGTCCCGGGAGACCCAGTACTTC. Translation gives CASRTGSRETQYF.